The entry below gives a single TCR beta chain sequence along with its context. The germline CDR1 and CDR2 sequences are MGHRA and YSYEKL. Trimming cost V 2 bases and J 2 bases, with 13 bases left between them. This CDR3 is built from 15 residues. This sample stems from a study of shared clonotypes between healthy human individuals. This table comes from immunoSEQ multiplex PCR, and its TCRdb copy is limited to in-frame clones, with some not included. Here the sample spans 2 million to 3 million clones, 80% to 95% being singletons. The material sequenced was naive CD4+ T cells from PBMCs. Subset in this sample: CD45RA+ positively selected. The origin of this receptor is a man between 18 and 35 years old in good health. Some clones in this sample may be carry-over from other donors' samples. This chain uses TRBV4-1 with TRBJ2-7, with unresolved D. The CDR3 DNA follows: TGCGCCAGCAGCCAAACGTCCTCCACCACCTACGAGCAGTACTTC. It encodes CASSQTSSTTYEQYF.